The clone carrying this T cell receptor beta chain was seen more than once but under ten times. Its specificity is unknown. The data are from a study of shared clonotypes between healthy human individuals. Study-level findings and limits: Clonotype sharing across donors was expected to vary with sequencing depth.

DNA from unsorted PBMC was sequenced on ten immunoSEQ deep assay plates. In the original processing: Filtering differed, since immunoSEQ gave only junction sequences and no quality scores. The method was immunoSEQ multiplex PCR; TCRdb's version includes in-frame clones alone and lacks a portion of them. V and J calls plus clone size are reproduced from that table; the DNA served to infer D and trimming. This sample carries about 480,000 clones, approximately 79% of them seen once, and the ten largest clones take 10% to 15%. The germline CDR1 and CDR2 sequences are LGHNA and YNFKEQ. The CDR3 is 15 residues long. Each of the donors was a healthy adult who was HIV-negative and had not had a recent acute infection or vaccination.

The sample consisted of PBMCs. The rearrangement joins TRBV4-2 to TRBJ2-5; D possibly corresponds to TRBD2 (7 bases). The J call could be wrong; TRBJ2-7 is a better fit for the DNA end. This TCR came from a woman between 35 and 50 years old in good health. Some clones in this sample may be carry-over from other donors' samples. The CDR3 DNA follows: TGTGCCAGCAGCCAAGGGGAGGGGGAATACGCCGAGCAGTACTTC. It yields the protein CASSQGEGEYAEQYF.